This T cell receptor (beta chain) was retrieved from a study of human T cells and chemical hapten exposure (dated by TCRdb to the early 2020s). As for the study more broadly: For sensitization, 2% DPC in acetone was applied to a roughly 2 cm by roughly 2 cm area of upper inner arm skin. Throughout the study period of 20 to 30 weeks, patients also received therapeutic DPC doses to the scalp every week. Patch testing was done on the upper back using Finn chambers containing 0.01% DPC, and results were scored after 6 days according to International Contact Dermatitis Research Group standards. Alopecia areata with under or over 50% scalp involvement, alopecia totalis and alopecia universalis were represented in the patient cohort, which was mostly female. Libraries were pooled for sequencing, and variation in per-sample TCR yields was attributed mainly to small differences in library volumes within the pool. In alopecia patients, the study followed how the peripheral blood TCR repertoire changed in vivo over primary and secondary sensitization to diphenylcyclopropenone (DPC), a hapten. Blood was sampled from patients pre-sensitization (week 0) and at 2, 6 and about 24 weeks after DPC sensitization. About 27 alopecia patients gave blood for TCR sequencing at one to four time points (pre-sensitization, 2, 6 and 24 weeks). Paper-wide results and their limitations: Repeated subsampling changed both the strength of the expansion versus patch-test correlation and the threshold at which that correlation became significant. Significantly more large CDR3 similarity clusters were formed by expanded TCRs than by pre-sensitization or healthy control sets, consistent with antigen-driven responses. All patients had alopecia, a presumed autoimmune disease, so their immune response might differ from that of healthy individuals. Patch test score correlated positively with the number of PT1 expanded TCRs, reaching significance at thresholds 8, 16 and 32 but not at 4. The number of TCRs above 1 in 1000 frequency did not change with DPC sensitization; there was no evidence of global repertoire structure alterations.

Library generation was performed with RACE. The run used a NextSeq 500. During library preparation, unique molecular identifiers were attached to individual cDNA molecules so that TCRs could be counted in a quantitative, reproducible way. Both TCR alpha and TCR beta chains were sequenced from each blood RNA sample. The authors' pipeline ran thus. A median of roughly 99,000 TCRs per sample was observed, with a range of about 20,000 to 700,000. V, J and CDR3 annotation of the TCR reads was performed with the Decombinator software suite. For PS versus PT1 abundance plots, all samples were subsampled to the same number of TCRs (28,000). TCRs were defined as expanded if absent before sensitization and observed at least eight times at the 2-week time point. TCRdb handled the public reads itself, with Q25 trimming in fastp and clone calling in MiXCR, and kept productive beta chains. One record per CDR3 amino acid sequence lists the most common genes and DNA. The V and J calls shown here were made by TCRdb, not taken from the authors' results. This sample gives approximately 87,000 distinct CDR3 sequences in total; 11% of them show up just once. The ten largest make up roughly 3% of the sample.

There are many counts of this clonotype. This receptor's antigen is unknown. Base-call qualities are not available, and no considerably larger clone is one nucleotide away. The CDR3 starts with the cysteine, ends with the phenylalanine, and has 24 residues. CDR3 DNA is the only sequence kept; it has 72 bases, read in frame from the first base. V has 0 bases trimmed and J has 3 bases trimmed; junction bases matching no gene number 27. CDR1 is given as LGHDT and CDR2 as YNNKEL, both from the germline V gene (reference sequence). According to the study, the label for this sample's time point signals: patch test 2, 6 weeks after DPC sensitization. The treatment or condition label of this sample denotes: therapeutic diphenylcyclopropenone sensitization with weekly scalp DPC. At each patch-test visit, blood was drawn before the patch test was applied. Eligible patients were aged 18 to 70, diagnosed with alopecia, deemed suitable for DPC therapy, and excluded if pregnant. Total RNA was isolated from unfractionated whole blood collected in Tempus Blood RNA tubes.

This receptor chain uses TRBV3-1 and TRBJ1-5; TRBD1 aligns with 9 central bases. This clonotype was sampled from a woman in her forties with alopecia areata. Some clones in this sample may be carry-over from other donors' samples. Sequencing was performed on whole blood, taken in connection with sensitization to the hapten diphenylcyclopropenone (DPC). CDR3 loop: CASSQDRDRERNSCVVKNNQPQHF. The DNA reads as follows: TGTGCCAGCAGCCAAGATCGGGACAGGGAAAGGAATAGCTGTGTTGTGAAAAACAATCAGCCCCAGCATTTT.